Listed here are 13 T cell receptor beta chains from one sample, sequenced in a study of CD8+CD57+ T cells in acquired aplastic anemia. The use of genomic DNA as template underpinned the TCR beta VDJ and CDR3 profiling. One entry per CDR3 protein results from TCRdb running MiXCR on the reads. Among under 350,000 distinct CDR3 sequences listed, roughly 53% were seen once. CD8+CD57+ cell expansion had been shown by flow cytometry in patients chosen for sequencing. The sequenced material came from sorted CD4+, CD8+, or CD8+CD57+ T cells (not recorded which) from PBMCs. Receptor source: a human donor with aplastic anemia.

This clonotype occurred a few times. An end of the junction differs from the germline gene, which may be a read error. Here the CDR3 DNA reads TGTGCTAGCAGCTTAGGGACAACGTACCAAGAGACCCAGTACTTC. It translates to CASSLGTTYQETQYF. The chain has TRBV7-7 and TRBJ2-5, with D possibly matching TRBD1 (6 bases). Germline lookup yields CDR1 SSHAT and CDR2 FNYEAQ (reference sequence). This CDR3 spans 15 amino acids.

This clonotype was observed a few times. The chain links TRBV7-9 to TRBJ2-1, with D unclear. Germline V gene data show CDR1 as SEHNR and CDR2 as FQNEAQ (reference sequence). V lost 3 bases and J lost 3, with 12 bases in between. This CDR3 comprises 15 residues. CDR3: CASSFGSVSYNEQFF. Here the CDR3 DNA reads TGTGCCAGCAGCTTTGGGTCGGTGAGCTACAATGAGCAGTTCTTC. Full variable domain (missing parts from reference TRBV7-9 and TRBJ2-1): DTGVSQNPRHKITKRGQNVTFRCDPISEHNRLYWYRQTLGQGPEFLTYFQNEAQLEKSRLLSDRFSAERPKGSFSTLEIQRTEQGDSAMYLCASSFGSVSYNEQFFGPGTRLTVL.

Concerning this clonotype: One end of the junction fails to match germline, which may point to a read error. J is TRBJ2-7 and V is TRBV20-1, with 7 bases matching TRBD1. In germline, CDR1 is DFQATT, CDR2 SNEGSKA (reference sequence). The CDR3 loop spans 13 amino acids. CDR3 amino acids: CSAGQRRTYEQCF. The CDR3 bases are TGCAGTGCGGGACAGAGGCGAACCTACGAGCAGTGCTTC.

CDR3 region: CASSFRLAEAFF. The CDR3 bases are TGTGCCAGCAGCTTCCGCCTGGCTGAAGCTTTCTTT. The V gene is TRBV7-8, the J gene TRBJ1-1; D gene ambiguous. Germline assignment: CDR1 SGHVS and CDR2 FQNEAQ. V gave up 3 bases and J gave up 6 bases, with 8 bases separating them. The CDR3 runs to 12 residues.

V gene TRBV29-1 combines with J gene TRBJ2-1, with 8 bases fitting TRBD2. CDR3 length: 13 residues. V lost 5 bases, J lost 7 bases, and 7 bases stayed unmatched. CDR1 SQVTM and CDR2 ANQGSEA come from the germline V gene. CDR3 nucleotides: TGCAGCGTTTCCGGGGGGGGCTTTAATGAGCAGTTCTTC. This sequence encodes CSVSGGGFNEQFF.

The rearrangement links TRBV20-1 to TRBJ2-7; 9 bases map to TRBD1. The germline gives CDR1 DFQATT, CDR2 SNEGSKA (reference sequence). The CDR3 runs 15 residues. V shed 0 bases, J shed 2 bases, and the junction held 5 bases outside the gene matches. CDR3 DNA sequence: TGCAGTGCTAGAGATGAGGGACAGGGTCCCTACGAGCAGTACTTC. Encoded protein: CSARDEGQGPYEQYF.

This clonotype turned up a few times. This chain connects TRBV19 to TRBJ2-5, with TRBD2 matching over 8 bases. Germline V CDR1 and CDR2: LNHDA, SQIVND (reference sequence). The CDR3 has 15 residues. Trimming took 6 bases from V and 5 from J; bases not matched to a gene: 11. The CDR3 region is CASRRTSPVGETQYF. CDR3 sequence (DNA): TGTGCCAGTAGACGGACTAGCCCAGTGGGGGAGACCCAGTACTTC.

To note about this clonotype: Without the conserved terminal phenylalanine or tryptophan, this CDR3 likely stems from a read error. It is unclear where the CDR3 begins or ends on the DNA, so no DNA is shown, and the CDR3 is as TCRdb lists it. The chain has TRBV2 and TRBJ2-3; TRBD2, as called in the table, went unchecked against the DNA. Germline lookup yields CDR1 SNHLY and CDR2 FYNNEI. The CDR3 comprises 13 residues, both ends counted. Here the CDR3 reads CASSFLPSGQPVL.

A word on this clonotype: The CDR3 end shows no conserved phenylalanine or tryptophan, and so a read error is likely. V and J are TRBV20-1 and TRBJ2-7; D ambiguous. The CDR3 has 12 amino acids. Germline V CDR1 and CDR2: DFQATT, SNEGSKA (reference sequence). V was pared by 2 bases and J by 1 base, with 6 bases between. This CDR3 reads CSARTESYEQYL. DNA of the CDR3: TGCAGTGCTAGAACAGAGTCCTACGAGCAGTACCTC.

This clonotype appeared many times. The chain joins TRBV12-3 or TRBV12-4 to TRBJ2-7; D gene ambiguous. The CDR3 runs to 13 residues. V was shortened by 2 bases and J by 0 bases, with 5 bases between the two germline ends. The DNA for the CDR3 is TGTGCCAGCAGTTTATTGATCTCCTACGAGCAGTACTTC. Translation: CASSLLISYEQYF.

This clonotype was seen at least ten times. The rearrangement links TRBV25-1 to TRBJ2-1; 7 bases fit TRBD1. The CDR3 runs 16 residues. Germline trimming cut 3 bases from V and 7 bases from J; bases unmatched to any gene: 12. CDR1 and CDR2 from the germline V gene are MGHDK and SYGVNS. CDR3 region: CASSDRVSQGWNEQFF. The CDR3 DNA is TGTGCCAGCAGTGATAGGGTTTCACAGGGGTGGAATGAGCAGTTCTTC.

Of note for this clonotype: Mismatch with germline at one junction end may stem from a read error. This chain uses TRBV7-2 with TRBJ2-2; 7 nucleotides align to TRBD2. CDR3 length: 15 residues. CDR1 is SGHTA, CDR2 FQGNSA, per germline. CDR3: CDSSLTSAGLGELFF. CDR3 DNA sequence: TGTGACAGCAGCCTTACTAGCGCCGGCCTCGGGGAGCTGTTTTTT.

Comment on this clonotype: The junction and the germline gene differ at one end; a read error may be behind it. This sequence joins TRBV6-5 and TRBJ1-4; 8 positions match TRBD1. There are 15 residues in the CDR3. Germline CDR1 is MNHEY and CDR2 is SVGAGI. The DNA of the CDR3 is TGTGCCAGCAAAAAATACAGGGGGACTAATGGAAAACTGTTTTTT. Amino acid sequence: CASKKYRGTNGKLFF.